Listed below are T cell receptor beta chains from one sample, sequenced in a study of cytomegalovirus exposure and HLA in healthy donors. Only in-frame clones appear in the TCRdb table, and some are missing; sequencing was by immunoSEQ multiplex PCR. The table includes 65,000 to 75,000 clones, 85% to 95% detected once. The specimen was PBMCs. These receptors came from a man aged 18 to 30 in good health and CMV-seropositive. Both conserved end residues are part of each CDR3. D genes are given only for firm matches. Clone size is not always given. Where it is, it says once, few, many or a class for expanded clones.

v_call	j_call	d_call	clone_size	cdr3_aa	cdr3_nt
TRBV7-8	TRBJ1-2	-	few	CASSLRRDYGYTF	TGTGCCAGCAGCTTACGCAGGGACTATGGCTACACCTTC
TRBV14	TRBJ2-1	-	-	CASSQEIILRGEQFF	TGTGCCAGCAGCCAAGAGATCATACTTCGCGGTGAGCAGTTCTTC
TRBV15	TRBJ2-7	TRBD1	-	CATSRDPDRAYEQYF	TGTGCCACCAGCAGAGACCCCGACAGGGCCTACGAGCAGTACTTC
TRBV5-1	TRBJ2-7	-	few	CASSFGLPYEQYF	TGCGCCAGCAGCTTCGGACTCCCGTACGAGCAGTACTTC
TRBV2	TRBJ2-1	-	-	CASSEAAGWLNNEQFF	TGTGCCAGCAGTGAAGCGGCCGGGTGGCTCAACAATGAGCAGTTCTTC
TRBV7-7	TRBJ2-7	TRBD2	once	CASSLRAGSYEQYF	TGTGCTAGCAGCTTAAGAGCGGGATCCTACGAGCAGTACTTC
TRBV28	TRBJ2-1	-	-	CASSSSSGPSYNEQFF	TGTGCCAGCAGTTCCAGTAGCGGTCCGTCCTACAATGAGCAGTTCTTC
TRBV28	TRBJ2-3	-	-	CASSDSLVSTQYF	TGTGCCAGCAGCGATTCCTTAGTGAGCACGCAGTATTTT
TRBV29-1	TRBJ2-7	-	-	CSASPTGSSYEQYF	TGCAGCGCTAGTCCGACAGGAAGCTCCTACGAGCAGTACTTC
TRBV6-1	TRBJ2-7	-	-	CASSAKWDSGSPTYEQYF	TGTGCCAGCAGTGCAAAATGGGACAGCGGGAGCCCTACCTACGAGCAGTACTTC
TRBV29-1	TRBJ2-2	TRBD1	-	CSVSQGSVTGELFF	TGCAGCGTTTCACAGGGGTCCGTGACCGGGGAGCTGTTTTTT
TRBV27	TRBJ1-2	-	-	CASSPISGGRVPGGYTF	TGTGCCAGCAGTCCCATCTCGGGGGGAAGAGTTCCTGGTGGCTACACCTTC
TRBV4-1	TRBJ2-7	-	-	CASGTGSSYEQYF	TGCGCCAGCGGCACAGGGAGCTCCTACGAGCAGTACTTC
TRBV5-6	TRBJ1-4	TRBD1	few	CASSLRWTGSEKLFF	TGTGCCAGCAGCTTGCGATGGACAGGAAGTGAAAAACTGTTTTTT
TRBV30	TRBJ1-1	-	-	CAWSYTNTEAFF	TGTGCCTGGAGCTATACGAACACTGAAGCTTTCTTT
TRBV7-3	TRBJ2-7	TRBD1	-	CASSLRGQGNYEQYF	TGTGCCAGCAGCCTAAGAGGACAGGGTAACTACGAGCAGTACTTC
TRBV5-1	TRBJ2-2	TRBD2	-	CASSVRLAGSPGELFF	TGCGCCAGCAGCGTCCGACTAGCGGGATCACCCGGGGAGCTGTTTTTT
TRBV6-6	TRBJ2-5	TRBD2	-	CASSYLWREIGETQYF	TGTGCCAGCAGTTACCTGTGGCGGGAGATAGGAGAGACCCAGTACTTC
TRBV19	TRBJ2-1	-	-	CASSNLWSNEQFF	TGTGCCAGTAGTAACCTTTGGAGCAATGAGCAGTTCTTC
TRBV18	TRBJ2-7	-	-	CASSQYSYEQYF	TGTGCCAGCTCACAATACAGCTACGAGCAGTACTTC
TRBV18	TRBJ2-7	TRBD1	few	CASSGDRRPYEQYF	TGTGCCAGCTCAGGGGACAGGAGGCCCTACGAGCAGTACTTC
TRBV9	TRBJ1-5	-	-	CASSVVRWLRAYQPQHF	TGTGCCAGCAGCGTAGTAAGATGGCTGAGGGCGTATCAGCCCCAGCATTTT
TRBV30	TRBJ2-5	TRBD2	-	CAWSRLAGGKGETQYF	TGTGCCTGGAGTCGACTAGCGGGAGGGAAGGGAGAGACCCAGTACTTC
TRBV27	TRBJ2-7	-	-	CASSLAGGQISYEQYF	TGTGCCAGCAGTTTGGCCGGAGGACAGATCTCCTACGAGCAGTACTTC
TRBV5-1	TRBJ2-7	-	-	CASSFLNEQYF	TGCGCCAGCAGCTTCCTAAACGAGCAGTACTTC
TRBV30	TRBJ1-3	TRBD1	once	CAWSVRWAGGSSGNTIYF	TGTGCCTGGAGTGTTAGGTGGGCAGGGGGTAGCTCTGGAAACACCATATATTTT
TRBV2	TRBJ2-7	TRBD2	-	CASSWLAGVGEQYF	TGTGCCAGCTCGTGGCTAGCGGGAGTGGGCGAGCAGTACTTC
TRBV7-8	TRBJ2-5	TRBD1	once	CASSSYLGTVQETQYF	TGTGCCAGCAGCTCTTACCTCGGGACAGTACAAGAGACCCAGTACTTC
TRBV15	TRBJ2-7	-	-	CATSTEGGQSYEQYF	TGTGCCACCAGCACAGAGGGGGGACAGTCCTACGAGCAGTACTTC
TRBV28	TRBJ2-7	-	-	CASSFSGPVRYEQYF	TGTGCCAGCAGTTTTAGCGGCCCCGTACGTTACGAGCAGTACTTC
TRBV10-1	TRBJ2-3	TRBD1	-	CASSETTGVPTDTQYF	TGCGCCAGCAGTGAGACTACAGGGGTCCCCACAGATACGCAGTATTTT
TRBV7-3	TRBJ2-1	TRBD2	few	CASSLTFSPGGPISYNEQFF	TGTGCCAGCAGCTTAACGTTCTCCCCGGGAGGGCCCATTTCCTACAATGAGCAGTTCTTC
TRBV5-1	TRBJ2-3	-	-	CASSQSTDTQYF	TGCGCCAGCAGCCAAAGCACAGATACGCAGTATTTT
TRBV30	TRBJ2-1	TRBD1	once	CAWSTGQGAGNEQFF	TGTGCCTGGAGTACGGGACAGGGGGCGGGGAATGAGCAGTTCTTC
TRBV7-2	TRBJ2-1	-	-	CASSLQTSSYNEQFF	TGTGCCAGCAGCCTACAGACCAGCTCCTACAATGAGCAGTTCTTC
TRBV7-2	TRBJ2-1	-	-	CASSTPGVVNEQFF	TGTGCCAGCAGCACCCCGGGAGTGGTAAATGAGCAGTTCTTC
TRBV10-3	TRBJ1-1	-	-	CAISQPTGTSIEAFF	TGTGCCATCAGTCAGCCCACCGGGACATCCATTGAAGCTTTCTTT
TRBV18	TRBJ2-5	TRBD1	-	CASSPLALGQTKETQYF	TGTGCCAGCTCACCACTAGCCTTGGGACAGACCAAAGAGACCCAGTACTTC
TRBV18	TRBJ2-1	TRBD1	-	CASSRGTASYNEQFF	TGTGCCAGCTCGCGAGGGACAGCATCCTACAATGAGCAGTTCTTC
TRBV14	TRBJ2-1	-	-	CASSQVDRYNEQFF	TGTGCCAGCAGCCAAGTAGACAGGTACAATGAGCAGTTCTTC
TRBV11-2	TRBJ1-5	-	-	CASSLEPGNQPQHF	TGTGCCAGCAGCTTAGAGCCAGGAAATCAGCCCCAGCATTTT
TRBV2	TRBJ2-4	TRBD2	-	CASSIAGGPTIQYF	TGTGCCAGCAGTATAGCGGGAGGGCCAACCATTCAGTACTTC
TRBV7-9	TRBJ2-3	-	-	CASSSSTDTQYF	TGTGCCAGCAGCTCTAGCACAGATACGCAGTATTTT
TRBV28	TRBJ2-7	TRBD1	few	CASSETRTGGEQYF	TGTGCCAGCAGTGAAACGAGGACAGGGGGGGAGCAGTACTTC
TRBV5-5	TRBJ1-2	TRBD1	-	CASSEGQGPYGYTF	TGTGCCAGCAGCGAGGGACAGGGCCCGTATGGCTACACCTTC
TRBV18	TRBJ2-3	TRBD2	-	CASSPAPTSGTDTQYF	TGTGCCAGCTCACCCGCTCCCACTAGCGGCACAGATACGCAGTATTTT
TRBV2	TRBJ1-1	TRBD1	-	CASGRDRGFTEAFF	TGTGCCAGCGGGAGGGACAGGGGCTTCACTGAAGCTTTCTTT
TRBV7-6	TRBJ2-7	TRBD2	-	CASSRTSGRPEQYF	TGTGCCAGCAGCCGTACTAGCGGGAGACCCGAGCAGTACTTC
TRBV2	TRBJ2-7	TRBD1	few	CASEGQSAKQYF	TGTGCCAGCGAGGGACAGAGTGCCAAGCAGTACTTC
TRBV5-1	TRBJ2-2	TRBD1	-	CASSLGQGSVTGELFF	TGCGCCAGCAGCCTAGGACAGGGTTCGGTCACCGGGGAGCTGTTTTTT
TRBV28	TRBJ2-3	TRBD1	-	CASPDRGTDTQYF	TGTGCCTCCCCTGACAGGGGCACAGATACGCAGTATTTT
TRBV7-3	TRBJ2-3	-	-	CASSLNKGDTQYF	TGTGCCAGCAGCTTAAATAAGGGGGATACGCAGTATTTT
TRBV5-1	TRBJ1-3	-	-	CASSIGDSSGNTIYF	TGCGCCAGCAGCATAGGCGACAGCTCTGGAAACACCATATATTTT
TRBV28	TRBJ2-2	TRBD2	-	CASTQWGLAGRRSGELFF	TGTGCCAGCACCCAATGGGGACTAGCGGGACGTAGGTCCGGGGAGCTGTTTTTT
TRBV7-9	TRBJ2-1	-	-	CALRGTGLDEQFF	TGTGCCTTACGGGGGACTGGTCTCGATGAGCAGTTCTTC
TRBV19	TRBJ2-1	-	-	CASSIFGGITNSYNEQFF	TGTGCCAGTAGTATTTTTGGGGGGATCACAAACTCCTACAATGAGCAGTTCTTC
TRBV4-1	TRBJ1-2	TRBD1	-	CASSQQTGGLIYGYTF	TGCGCCAGCAGCCAGCAGACAGGGGGCCTTATCTATGGCTACACCTTC
TRBV27	TRBJ1-5	-	-	CASSLLGQYNQPQHF	TGTGCCAGCAGTTTACTAGGACAGTACAATCAGCCCCAGCATTTT
TRBV29-1	TRBJ2-1	-	-	CSASDIRWEHNEQFF	TGCAGCGCCTCGGACATACGGTGGGAACACAATGAGCAGTTCTTC